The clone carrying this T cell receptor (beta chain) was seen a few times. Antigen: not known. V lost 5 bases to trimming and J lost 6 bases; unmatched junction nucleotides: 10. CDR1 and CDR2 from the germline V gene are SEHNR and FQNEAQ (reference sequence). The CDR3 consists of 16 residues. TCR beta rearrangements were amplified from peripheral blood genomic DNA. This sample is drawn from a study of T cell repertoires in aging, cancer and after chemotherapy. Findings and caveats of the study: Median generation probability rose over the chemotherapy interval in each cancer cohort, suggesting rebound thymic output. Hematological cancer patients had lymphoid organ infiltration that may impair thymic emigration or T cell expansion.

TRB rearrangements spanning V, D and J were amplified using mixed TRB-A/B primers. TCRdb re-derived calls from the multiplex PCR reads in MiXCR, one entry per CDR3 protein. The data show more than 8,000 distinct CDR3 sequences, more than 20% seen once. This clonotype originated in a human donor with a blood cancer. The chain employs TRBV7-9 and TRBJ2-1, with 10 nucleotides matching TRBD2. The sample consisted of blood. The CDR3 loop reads CASSPRQREGGNEQFF. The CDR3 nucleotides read TGTGCCAGCAGCCCCCGGCAGCGGGAGGGGGGCAATGAGCAGTTCTTC.